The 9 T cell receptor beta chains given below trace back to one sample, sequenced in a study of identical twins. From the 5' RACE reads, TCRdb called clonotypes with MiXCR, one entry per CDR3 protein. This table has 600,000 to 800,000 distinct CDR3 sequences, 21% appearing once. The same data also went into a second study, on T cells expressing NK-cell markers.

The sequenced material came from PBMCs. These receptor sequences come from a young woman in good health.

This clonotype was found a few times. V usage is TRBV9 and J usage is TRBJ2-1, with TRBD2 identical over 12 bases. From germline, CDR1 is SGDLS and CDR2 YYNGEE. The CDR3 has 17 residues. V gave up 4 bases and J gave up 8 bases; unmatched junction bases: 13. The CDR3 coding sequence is TGTGCCAGCAGCCCCGCTAGCGGGAGGGCCTCTTCCTATGAGCAGTTCTTC. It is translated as CASSPASGRASSYEQFF.

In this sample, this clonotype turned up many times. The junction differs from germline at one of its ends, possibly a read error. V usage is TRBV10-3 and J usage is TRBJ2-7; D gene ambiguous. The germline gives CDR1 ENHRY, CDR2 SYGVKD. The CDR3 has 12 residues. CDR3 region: CAIADDSDEQYF. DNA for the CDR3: TGTGCCATCGCGGACGACTCCGACGAGCAGTACTTC.

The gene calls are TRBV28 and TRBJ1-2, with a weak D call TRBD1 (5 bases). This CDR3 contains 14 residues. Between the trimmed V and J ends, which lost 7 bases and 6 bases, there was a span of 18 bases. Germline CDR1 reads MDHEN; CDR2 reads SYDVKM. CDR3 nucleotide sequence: TGTGCCAGCACCCAACCGGGGCGGTCCCATGGCTACACCTTC. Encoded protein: CASTQPGRSHGYTF.

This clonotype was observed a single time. CDR3 loop: CASSQLTGSYNEQFF. The CDR3 DNA is TGCGCCAGCAGCCAACTGACAGGTTCCTACAATGAGCAGTTCTTC. The chain employs TRBV5-1 and TRBJ2-1; TRBD1 is a possible D gene (6 bases). Trimming cost V 4 bases and J 1 base, with 12 bases left between them. The CDR3 consists of 15 residues. CDR1 and CDR2 from the germline V gene are SGHRS and YFSETQ.

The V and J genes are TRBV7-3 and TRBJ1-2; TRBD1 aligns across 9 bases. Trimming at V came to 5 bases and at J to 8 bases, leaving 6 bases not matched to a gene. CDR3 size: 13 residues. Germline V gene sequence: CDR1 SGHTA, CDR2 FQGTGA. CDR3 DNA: TGTGCCAGCAGCGCTTACAGGGGGCAAGGCTACACCTTC. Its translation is CASSAYRGQGYTF.

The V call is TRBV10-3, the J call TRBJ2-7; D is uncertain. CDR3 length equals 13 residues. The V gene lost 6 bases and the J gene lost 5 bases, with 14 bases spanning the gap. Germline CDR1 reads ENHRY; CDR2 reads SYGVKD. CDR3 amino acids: CAIRTVIGNEQYF. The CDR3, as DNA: TGTGCCATCAGGACGGTGATTGGTAACGAGCAGTACTTC.

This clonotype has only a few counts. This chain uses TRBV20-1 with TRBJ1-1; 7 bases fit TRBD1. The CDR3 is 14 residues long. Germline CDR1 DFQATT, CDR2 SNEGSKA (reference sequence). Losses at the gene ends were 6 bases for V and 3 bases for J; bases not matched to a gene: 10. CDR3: CSAYRQGWDTEAFF. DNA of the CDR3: TGCAGTGCATACCGACAGGGTTGGGACACTGAAGCTTTCTTT.

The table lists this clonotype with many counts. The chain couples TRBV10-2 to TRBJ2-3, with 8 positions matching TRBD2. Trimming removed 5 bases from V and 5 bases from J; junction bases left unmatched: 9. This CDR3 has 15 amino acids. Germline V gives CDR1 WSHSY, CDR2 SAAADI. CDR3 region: CASSLAGPWGDTQYF. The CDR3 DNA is TGCGCCAGCAGTTTAGCGGGACCATGGGGAGATACGCAGTATTTT.

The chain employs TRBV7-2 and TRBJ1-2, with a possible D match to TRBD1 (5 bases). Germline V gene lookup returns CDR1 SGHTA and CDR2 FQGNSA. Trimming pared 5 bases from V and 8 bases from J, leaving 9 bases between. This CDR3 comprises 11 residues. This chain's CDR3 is CASSGGRGYTF. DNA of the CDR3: TGTGCCAGCAGCGGGGGACGGGGCTACACCTTC.